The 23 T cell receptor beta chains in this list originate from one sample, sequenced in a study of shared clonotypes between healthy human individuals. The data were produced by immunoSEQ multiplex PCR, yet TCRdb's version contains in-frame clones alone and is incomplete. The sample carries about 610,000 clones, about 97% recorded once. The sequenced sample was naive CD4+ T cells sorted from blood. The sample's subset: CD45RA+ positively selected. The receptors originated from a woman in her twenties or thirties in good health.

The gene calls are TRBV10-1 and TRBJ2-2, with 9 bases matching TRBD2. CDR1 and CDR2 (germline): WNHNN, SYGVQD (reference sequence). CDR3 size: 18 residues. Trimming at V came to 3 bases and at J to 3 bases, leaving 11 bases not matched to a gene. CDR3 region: CASSDIAGVFMDTGELFF. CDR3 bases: TGCGCCAGCAGTGATATAGCGGGAGTCTTCATGGACACCGGGGAGCTGTTTTTT.

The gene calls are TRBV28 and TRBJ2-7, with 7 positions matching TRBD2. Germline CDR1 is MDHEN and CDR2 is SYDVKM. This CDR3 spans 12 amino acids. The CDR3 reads CAEGRDYYEQYF. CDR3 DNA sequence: TGTGCAGAAGGACGGGACTACTACGAGCAGTACTTC.

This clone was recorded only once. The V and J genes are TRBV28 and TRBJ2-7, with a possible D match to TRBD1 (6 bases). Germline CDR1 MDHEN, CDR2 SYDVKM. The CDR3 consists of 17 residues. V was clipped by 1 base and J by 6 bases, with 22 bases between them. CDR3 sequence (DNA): TGTGCCAGCAGTTTATCCGGGGCCCCTGGGCTAGGGGGCGAGCAGTACTTC. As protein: CASSLSGAPGLGGEQYF.

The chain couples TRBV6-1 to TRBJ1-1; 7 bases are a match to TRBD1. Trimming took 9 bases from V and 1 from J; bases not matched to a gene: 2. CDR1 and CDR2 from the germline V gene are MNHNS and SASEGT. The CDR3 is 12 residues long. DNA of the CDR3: TGTGCCAGTCGGACAGGGAACACTGAAGCTTTCTTT. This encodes CASRTGNTEAFF.

In nucleotides, the CDR3 is TGTGCCAGCAGTTACACAGGGCTCCAAGAGACCCAGTACTTC. It codes for CASSYTGLQETQYF. The J gene is TRBJ2-5, the V gene TRBV27; the D gene is possibly TRBD1 (6 bases). The V gene's germline CDR1 is MNHEY and CDR2 SMNVEV (reference sequence). V lost 4 bases and J 1 base, leaving 10 bases between the germline ends. This CDR3 spans 14 amino acids.

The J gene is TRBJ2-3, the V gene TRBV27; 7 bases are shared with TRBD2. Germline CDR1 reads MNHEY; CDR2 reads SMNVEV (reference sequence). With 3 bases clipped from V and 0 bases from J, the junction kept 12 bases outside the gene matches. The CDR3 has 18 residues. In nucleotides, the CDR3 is TGTGCCAGCAGTTTGACCAGCGGGAAAACCCTTAGCACAGATACGCAGTATTTT. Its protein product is CASSLTSGKTLSTDTQYF.

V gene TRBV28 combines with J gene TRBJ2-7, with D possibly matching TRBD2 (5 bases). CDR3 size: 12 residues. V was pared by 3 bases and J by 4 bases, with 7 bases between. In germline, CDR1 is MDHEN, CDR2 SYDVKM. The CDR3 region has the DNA TGTGCCAGCAGTTTTCCGGGGTACGAGCAGTACTTC. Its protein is CASSFPGYEQYF.

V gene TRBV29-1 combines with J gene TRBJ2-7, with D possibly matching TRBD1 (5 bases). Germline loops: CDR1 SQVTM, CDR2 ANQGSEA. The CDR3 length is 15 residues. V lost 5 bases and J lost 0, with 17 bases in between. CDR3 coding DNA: TGCAGCGTTTCTGTCCCAGGGTCGGTCTCCTACGAGCAGTACTTC. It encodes CSVSVPGSVSYEQYF.

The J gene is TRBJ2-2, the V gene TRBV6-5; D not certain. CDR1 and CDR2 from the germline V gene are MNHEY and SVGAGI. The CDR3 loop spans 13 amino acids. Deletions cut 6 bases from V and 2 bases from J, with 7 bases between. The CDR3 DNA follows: TGTGCCAGCAGCAAACAAAACACCGGGGAGCTGTTTTTT. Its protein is CASSKQNTGELFF.

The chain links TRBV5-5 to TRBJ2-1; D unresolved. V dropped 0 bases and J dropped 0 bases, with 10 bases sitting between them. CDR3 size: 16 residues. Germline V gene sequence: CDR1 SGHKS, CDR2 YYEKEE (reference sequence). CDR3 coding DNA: TGTGCCAGCAGCTTGGTTCCAGGAGACTCCTACAATGAGCAGTTCTTC. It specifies CASSLVPGDSYNEQFF.

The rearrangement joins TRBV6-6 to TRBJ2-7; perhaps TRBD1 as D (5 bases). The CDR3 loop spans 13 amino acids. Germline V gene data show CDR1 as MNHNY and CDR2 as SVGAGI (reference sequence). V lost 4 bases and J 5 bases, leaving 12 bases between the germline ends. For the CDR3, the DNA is TGTGCCAGCAGTTCCACAACAGGCCACGAGCAGTACTTC. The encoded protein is CASSSTTGHEQYF.

The CDR3: CASSLRFVGEGDTIYF. The CDR3 DNA sequence: TGTGCCAGCAGCTTGAGATTCGTGGGAGAAGGGGACACCATATATTTT. This chain joins TRBV5-6 and TRBJ1-3; tentatively, D is TRBD1 (5 bases). Germline V lookup: CDR1 SGHDT, CDR2 YYEEEE. The CDR3 has 16 amino acids. V lost 1 base, J lost 8 bases, and 19 bases lay in between.

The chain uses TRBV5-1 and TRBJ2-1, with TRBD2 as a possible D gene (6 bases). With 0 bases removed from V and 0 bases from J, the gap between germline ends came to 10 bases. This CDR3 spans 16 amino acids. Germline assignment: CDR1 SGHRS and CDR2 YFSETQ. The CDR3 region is CASSLGAGISYNEQFF. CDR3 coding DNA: TGCGCCAGCAGCTTGGGGGCGGGAATCTCCTACAATGAGCAGTTCTTC.

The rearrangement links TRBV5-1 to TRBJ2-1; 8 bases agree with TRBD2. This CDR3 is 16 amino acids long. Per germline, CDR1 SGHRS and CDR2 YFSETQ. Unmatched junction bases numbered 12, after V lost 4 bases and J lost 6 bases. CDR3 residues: CASSSFLAGDRNEQFF. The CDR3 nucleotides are TGCGCCAGCAGCAGTTTTCTAGCGGGTGACCGCAATGAGCAGTTCTTC.

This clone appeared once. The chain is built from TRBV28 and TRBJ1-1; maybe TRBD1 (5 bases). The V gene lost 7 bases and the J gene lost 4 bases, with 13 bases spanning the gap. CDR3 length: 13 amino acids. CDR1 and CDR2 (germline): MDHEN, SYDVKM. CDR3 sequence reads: CASKSGGTTEAFF. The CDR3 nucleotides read TGTGCCAGCAAATCCGGGGGGACCACTGAAGCTTTCTTT.

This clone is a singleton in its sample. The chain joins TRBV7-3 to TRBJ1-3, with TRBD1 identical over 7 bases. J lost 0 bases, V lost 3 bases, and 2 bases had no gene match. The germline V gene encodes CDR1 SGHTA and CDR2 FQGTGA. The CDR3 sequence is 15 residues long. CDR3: CASSFRDSSGNTIYF. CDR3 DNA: TGTGCCAGCAGCTTCCGGGACAGCTCTGGAAACACCATATATTTT.

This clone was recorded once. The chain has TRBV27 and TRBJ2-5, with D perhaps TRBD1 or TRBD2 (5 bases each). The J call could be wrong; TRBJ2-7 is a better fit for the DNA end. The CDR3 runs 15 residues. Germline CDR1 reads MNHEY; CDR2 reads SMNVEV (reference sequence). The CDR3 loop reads CASSLRSGPSYEQYF. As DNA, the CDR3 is TGTGCCAGCAGTTTAAGATCGGGACCCTCCTACGAGCAGTACTTC.

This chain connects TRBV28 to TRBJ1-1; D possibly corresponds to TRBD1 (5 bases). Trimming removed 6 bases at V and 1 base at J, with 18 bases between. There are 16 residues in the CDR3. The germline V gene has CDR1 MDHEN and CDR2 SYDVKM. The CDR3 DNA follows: TGTGCCAGCAGCCTGCGGAGACAGCTAAAGAACACTGAAGCTTTCTTT. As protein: CASSLRRQLKNTEAFF.

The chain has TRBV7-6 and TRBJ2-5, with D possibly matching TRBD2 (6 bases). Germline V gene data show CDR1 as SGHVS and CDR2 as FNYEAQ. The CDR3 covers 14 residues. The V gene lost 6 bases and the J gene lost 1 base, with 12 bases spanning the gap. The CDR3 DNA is TGTGCCAGCAGTTCCAGCGGGCTCCAAGAGACCCAGTACTTC. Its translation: CASSSSGLQETQYF.

This CDR3 reads CATLGTSEYEQYF. CDR3 nucleotide sequence: TGTGCCACCCTCGGGACTAGCGAATACGAGCAGTACTTC. The rearrangement uses TRBV28 and TRBJ2-7, with 10 bases lining up with TRBD2. In germline, CDR1 is MDHEN, CDR2 SYDVKM. The CDR3 spans 13 residues. V dropped 10 bases and J dropped 4; count of bases not matched to a gene: 7.

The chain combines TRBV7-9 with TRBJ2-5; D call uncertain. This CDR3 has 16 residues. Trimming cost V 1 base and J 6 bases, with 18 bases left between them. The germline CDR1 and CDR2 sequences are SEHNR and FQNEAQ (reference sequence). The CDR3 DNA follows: TGTGCCAGCAGCTTAGGATCACAGTCGTCGATGAAGACCCAGTACTTC. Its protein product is CASSLGSQSSMKTQYF.

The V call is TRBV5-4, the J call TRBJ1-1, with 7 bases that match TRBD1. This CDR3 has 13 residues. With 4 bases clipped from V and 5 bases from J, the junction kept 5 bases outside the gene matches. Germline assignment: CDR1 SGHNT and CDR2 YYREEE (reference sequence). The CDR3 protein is CASSPSTGTEAFF. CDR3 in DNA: TGTGCCAGCAGCCCGTCGACAGGGACTGAAGCTTTCTTT. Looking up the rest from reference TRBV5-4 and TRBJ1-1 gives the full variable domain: ETGVTQSPTHLIKTRGQQVTLRCSSQSGHNTVSWYQQALGQGPQFIFQYYREEENGRGNFPPRFSGLQFPNYSSELNVNALELDDSALYLCASSPSTGTEAFFGQGTRLTVV.

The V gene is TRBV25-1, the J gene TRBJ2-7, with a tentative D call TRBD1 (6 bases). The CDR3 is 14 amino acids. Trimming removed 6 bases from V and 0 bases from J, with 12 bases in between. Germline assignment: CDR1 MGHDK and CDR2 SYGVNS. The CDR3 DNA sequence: TGTGCCAGCAGACGGGGACAAGGCTCCTACGAGCAGTACTTC. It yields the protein CASRRGQGSYEQYF.